This TCR beta chain was documented in a study of cytomegalovirus exposure and HLA in healthy donors. Findings of the study overall: Rarity characterized most TCR sequences, yet some public TCRs appeared in many donors.

The PCR employed 60 Vbeta primers together with 13 Jbeta primers. The assay was immunoSEQ multiplex PCR, and TCRdb's table has in-frame clones only and misses some. The sample lists some 110,000 clones; about three quarters were seen once. J was trimmed by 3 bases and V by 3 bases; bases with no gene match: 3. The germline gives CDR1 MGHRA, CDR2 YSYEKL. CDR3 length: 15 residues. With respect to this clone: What it binds is unknown.

The chain links TRBV4-1 to TRBJ2-3; 10 bases align to TRBD2. The sequencing sample was made of PBMCs. This TCR derives from a woman aged 40-49 years in good health and CMV-seropositive. The CDR3 spells CASSQIAGGTDTQYF. The CDR3 DNA sequence: TGCGCCAGCAGCCAGATAGCGGGAGGTACAGATACGCAGTATTTT.